This T cell receptor (beta chain) was documented in a study of T cells after yellow fever vaccination. V lost 1 base and J 8 bases, leaving 10 bases between the germline ends. The CDR3 runs 13 residues. Germline V gives CDR1 SGHNT, CDR2 YYREEE (reference sequence). There are a few counts of this clonotype. Via MiXCR, TCRdb re-called the 5' RACE reads, giving one row per CDR3 protein. The table lists 300,000 to 350,000 distinct CDR3 sequences, 3.5% to 5% of them singletons. The receptor's source is a man aged 18 to 30 who received the YFV17D yellow fever vaccine. The sample in question was PBMCs, obtained 15 days after the yellow fever booster vaccination. The rearrangement links TRBV5-4 to TRBJ2-1; D unclear. CDR3 sequence: CASSLSPVHEQFF. CDR3 sequence (DNA): TGTGCCAGCAGCTTGTCGCCGGTCCATGAGCAGTTCTTC.